The rows below give T cell receptor beta chains drawn from one sample of a study of T cell changes during pregnancy in multiple sclerosis. Only in-frame clones appear in the TCRdb table, and some are missing; sequencing was by immunoSEQ multiplex PCR. The sample lists fewer than 90,000 clones; less than 95% were seen once. Sequencing used peripheral blood, obtained in the second trimester of pregnancy. The receptors come from a female donor with multiple sclerosis, enrolled in a pregnancy study. Each CDR3 is given with its conserved first and last residue. D genes are given only for firm matches. Expanded clones get a size class; other rows say once, few or many, or leave the size out.

clone_size,j_call,d_call,v_call,cdr3_aa,cdr3_nt
-,TRBJ2-2,TRBD2,TRBV29-1,CSVQGIAGAPTGELFF,TGCAGCGTCCAGGGTATAGCGGGGGCCCCCACCGGGGAGCTGTTTTTT
-,TRBJ2-2,-,TRBV7-7,CASSLSAGELFF,TGTGCCAGCAGCTTGAGTGCCGGGGAGCTGTTTTTT
-,TRBJ1-2,TRBD1,TRBV2,CASSVTQGVYGYTF,TGTGCCAGCAGTGTAACACAGGGGGTCTATGGCTACACCTTC
-,TRBJ2-2,-,TRBV7-9,CASSSPAGELFF,TGTGCCAGCAGCTCCCCAGCCGGGGAGCTGTTTTTT
-,TRBJ1-6,-,TRBV7-9,CASSVRDNFNSPLHF,TGTGCCAGCAGCGTTCGGGACAATTTTAATTCACCCCTCCACTTT
-,TRBJ2-7,-,TRBV9,CASTRVAAGPGEQYF,TGTGCCAGCACCCGGGTGGCTGCCGGCCCGGGCGAGCAGTACTTC
few,TRBJ2-1,TRBD2,TRBV6-5,CASRGLAGYSEQFF,TGTGCCAGCAGAGGACTAGCGGGGTACAGTGAGCAGTTCTTC
-,TRBJ1-1,TRBD1,TRBV7-2,CASSNPTGILNTEAFF,TGTGCCAGCAGCAACCCGACAGGGATCCTTAACACTGAAGCTTTCTTT
-,TRBJ1-5,TRBD1,TRBV6-5,CASQQGHNQPQHF,TGTGCCAGCCAACAGGGGCACAATCAGCCCCAGCATTTT
few,TRBJ1-1,-,TRBV5-5,CASKKDLNTEAFF,TGTGCCAGCAAAAAGGACTTGAACACTGAAGCTTTCTTT
-,TRBJ2-7,-,TRBV7-9,CASSVGREPYEQYF,TGTGCCAGCAGCGTCGGGAGAGAACCTTACGAGCAGTACTTC
-,TRBJ2-6,-,TRBV18,CASDPPGGANVLTF,TGTGCCAGCGACCCGCCCGGGGGGGCCAACGTCCTGACTTTC
-,TRBJ1-1,-,TRBV6-5,CASSPPGGVNTEAFF,TGTGCCAGCAGTCCCCCGGGGGGGGTCAACACTGAAGCTTTCTTT
-,TRBJ2-7,-,TRBV4-1,CASSQQGSSYEQYF,TGCGCCAGCAGCCAACAGGGGTCCTCCTACGAGCAGTACTTC
once,TRBJ2-5,-,TRBV7-6,CASSLEDGGRGETQYF,TGTGCCAGCAGCTTAGAGGACGGGGGGCGCGGGGAGACCCAGTACTTC
-,TRBJ2-3,-,TRBV7-6,CASSPVGGAQDTQYF,TGTGCCAGCAGCCCGGTTGGGGGCGCACAAGATACGCAGTATTTT
-,TRBJ2-7,-,TRBV7-8,CASSLGEWRGPYEQYF,TGTGCCAGCAGCTTAGGGGAATGGCGGGGCCCCTACGAGCAGTACTTC
-,TRBJ2-3,TRBD1,TRBV29-1,CSVDAGGLGDTQYF,TGCAGCGTTGATGCAGGGGGCCTTGGAGATACGCAGTATTTT
-,TRBJ2-5,TRBD2,TRBV4-2,CASSPNLAGGQETQYF,TGTGCCAGCAGCCCAAACCTAGCGGGGGGCCAAGAGACCCAGTACTTC
-,TRBJ2-2,TRBD2,TRBV30,CAWSGVGTSGGENTGELFF,TGTGCCTGGAGTGGTGTAGGGACTAGCGGGGGGGAGAACACCGGGGAGCTGTTTTTT
-,TRBJ1-1,TRBD1,TRBV18,CASSPGTANTEAFF,TGTGCCAGCTCTCCCGGGACAGCAAACACTGAAGCTTTCTTT
-,TRBJ1-1,-,TRBV7-9,CASSGRGFTEAFF,TGTGCCAGCAGCGGGAGGGGTTTCACTGAAGCTTTCTTT
once,TRBJ1-6,-,TRBV5-1,CASSLDRGKNNSPLHF,TGCGCCAGCAGCCTGGACCGGGGGAAAAATAATTCACCCCTCCACTTT
-,TRBJ2-7,TRBD2,TRBV9,CASSAGGTSGEKGYEQYF,TGTGCCAGCAGCGCAGGAGGGACTAGCGGGGAAAAGGGGTACGAGCAGTACTTC
-,TRBJ2-5,-,TRBV25-1,CASSRDRGAQETQYF,TGTGCCAGCAGCAGGGACCGGGGGGCCCAAGAGACCCAGTACTTC
-,TRBJ2-7,TRBD2,TRBV10-3,CAISSGTSRVEQYF,TGTGCCATCAGTTCCGGGACTAGTCGGGTTGAGCAGTACTTC
-,TRBJ2-7,TRBD2,TRBV4-3,CASSQDRAGGSYEQYF,TGCGCCAGCAGCCAAGATCGAGCGGGGGGTTCCTACGAGCAGTACTTC
-,TRBJ2-5,-,TRBV7-7,CATSATAKETQYF,TGTGCCACCTCCGCGACAGCCAAAGAGACCCAGTACTTC
-,TRBJ1-2,-,TRBV18,CASSPLDQGRDYGYTF,TGTGCCAGCTCACCCCTCGATCAGGGTCGTGACTATGGCTACACCTTC
-,TRBJ1-1,-,TRBV7-2,CASSPDRRNTEAFF,TGTGCCAGCAGCCCCGACAGGCGAAACACTGAAGCTTTCTTT
once,TRBJ2-5,TRBD2,TRBV7-2,CASRPTSGGQTQYF,TGTGCCAGCAGACCGACTAGCGGGGGGCAGACCCAGTACTTC
-,TRBJ2-2,-,TRBV27,CASTTLGRGVTGELFF,TGTGCCAGCACCACCCTGGGGAGGGGGGTCACCGGGGAGCTGTTTTTT
-,TRBJ1-3,-,TRBV7-9,CASSFGTPYSGNTIYF,TGTGCCAGCAGCTTTGGGACACCATACTCTGGAAACACCATATATTTT
-,TRBJ1-4,-,TRBV6-4,CASSKGETEKLFF,TGTGCCAGCAGTAAGGGGGAAACTGAAAAACTGTTTTTT
-,TRBJ1-2,-,TRBV4-3,CASSQEIGGARGYTF,TGCGCCAGCAGCCAAGAGATCGGGGGGGCGCGGGGCTACACCTTC
-,TRBJ1-1,-,TRBV7-2,CASSTDRHTEAFF,TGTGCCAGCAGCACGGACAGACACACTGAAGCTTTCTTT
-,TRBJ2-3,TRBD2,TRBV6-4,CASSGGGSTDTQYF,TGTGCCAGCAGTGGCGGGGGGTCCACAGATACGCAGTATTTT
-,TRBJ1-2,-,TRBV7-3,CASSLSQGNGYTF,TGTGCCAGCAGCTTATCCCAGGGTAACGGCTACACCTTC
-,TRBJ2-1,TRBD2,TRBV6-4,CASSDSLAGGHEQFF,TGTGCCAGCAGTGACTCACTAGCGGGGGGGCATGAGCAGTTCTTC
-,TRBJ1-4,-,TRBV18,CASSPGTTNEKLFF,TGTGCCAGCTCCCCCGGGACAACTAATGAAAAACTGTTTTTT
-,TRBJ2-7,TRBD1,TRBV11-3,CASSPWDRPYEQYF,TGTGCCAGCAGCCCCTGGGACAGACCCTACGAGCAGTACTTC
-,TRBJ1-4,-,TRBV19,CASSIEDRVGKLFF,TGTGCCAGTAGTATAGAAGACAGAGTGGGAAAACTGTTTTTT
-,TRBJ1-1,-,TRBV6-5,CASSSRGRSEAFF,TGTGCCAGCAGTTCCAGGGGCAGATCGGAAGCTTTCTTT
-,TRBJ1-1,-,TRBV5-4,CASSLEARRDTEAFF,TGTGCCAGCAGCTTGGAAGCCAGGCGGGACACTGAAGCTTTCTTT
-,TRBJ2-2,-,TRBV7-8,CASSLLQDSLNTGELFF,TGTGCCAGCAGCCTACTTCAGGACAGTTTAAACACCGGGGAGCTGTTTTTT
-,TRBJ2-3,TRBD1,TRBV7-2,CASSLVGGSSTDTQYF,TGTGCCAGCAGCTTAGTAGGGGGCTCTAGCACAGATACGCAGTATTTT
-,TRBJ2-5,-,TRBV13,CASSLLGSQETQYF,TGTGCCAGCAGCTTACTCGGTAGCCAAGAGACCCAGTACTTC
-,TRBJ2-7,-,TRBV19,CASSIGVRTYEQYF,TGTGCCAGTAGTATCGGCGTCAGGACCTACGAGCAGTACTTC
-,TRBJ2-1,TRBD1,TRBV5-8,CASSPDRGYGNEQFF,TGTGCCAGCAGCCCCGACAGGGGATACGGCAATGAGCAGTTCTTC
-,TRBJ1-4,-,TRBV30,CAWRDSLATNEKLFF,TGTGCCTGGAGGGACAGTCTTGCAACTAATGAAAAACTGTTTTTT
-,TRBJ1-1,-,TRBV7-3,CASSLEGGWNTEAFF,TGTGCCAGCAGCTTAGAGGGGGGGTGGAACACTGAAGCTTTCTTT
-,TRBJ1-1,TRBD1,TRBV4-1,CASSQGGDRGFEEAFF,TGCGCCAGCAGCCAAGGGGGGGACAGGGGATTCGAGGAGGCTTTCTTT
-,TRBJ1-2,TRBD1,TRBV7-2,CASSLAPGQGANGYTF,TGTGCCAGCAGCTTAGCCCCGGGACAGGGGGCGAATGGCTACACCTTC